This T cell receptor beta chain was captured by sequencing in a study of cytomegalovirus exposure and HLA in healthy donors (TCRdb year 2017). With regard to the full study: According to a later analysis, one platform produced both the 110 or so validation repertoires and the 670 or so repertoires of the first cohort. In addition to the first cohort of 666 subjects, a separate validation cohort of some 120 different subjects was used. The aim of the study was to test whether cataloging public T cell receptors could identify signatures of past pathogen exposure. To predict cytomegalovirus infection status, the study brought together high-throughput TCR immunosequencing, statistical association of individual TCRs with disease status, and machine learning. What the study reported, not specific to this receptor: The authors suggested that the approach could potentially be generalized to other disease states and immunological phenotypes. Three of the identified cytomegalovirus-associated TCR beta chains were confirmed in vitro to be specific for cytomegalovirus antigens. The study listed 170 or so TCR beta chains as associated with cytomegalovirus. Cytomegalovirus status was reported to be diagnosed by the classifier with high specificity and sensitivity in both the original and validation cohorts. A later analysis lacked HLA typing for the validation cohort, so it scored co-occurrence in that cohort across all 130 or so repertoires. A later analysis found that TCRs clustered in the first cohort also tended to co-occur in the 95 to 150 validation repertoires, with approximately 95% of cluster scores above 0. While some public TCRs were present in many individuals, most TCR sequences turned up only very rarely across donors.

A note on this clone: This receptor's antigen is unknown. No much larger clone is present one base from it, and per-base qualities are unavailable.

The CDR3, cysteine through phenylalanine, is 15 amino acids long. Only the CDR3 portion is preserved as DNA: 45 bases, with reading frame beginning at the first base. From the germline V gene, CDR1 is SGHRS and CDR2 is YFSETQ. V is reduced by 2 bases and J by 0 bases, leaving a spacing of 8 bases between them. The protocol used for the library was the immunoSEQ multiplex PCR assay. In the source study's methods: A statistical classification framework was developed to diagnose cytomegalovirus status using the catalog of TCR beta chain sequences. TCRdb stores this immuneACCESS table with in-frame sequences only. Part of the clones is absent; in the studies checked, under half of the shortfall reflects unresolved V genes, and no reason is known for the rest. That table furnishes V, J and clone size, whereas the DNA furnished D and trimming. This sample gives some 130,000 clones in total; 89% of them show up just once. The ten largest clones represent around 1.2% of the sample.

The donors belonged to the validation cohort of over a hundred subjects, which was separate from the roughly 700-subject first cohort. The receptor comes from a woman aged 18-30 years in good health and CMV-seronegative. Sequencing was performed on PBMCs. The rearranged segments are TRBV5-1 and TRBJ2-2; there is no confident call for the D gene. The base sequence is TGCGCCAGCAGCTTACGCGATTCGAACACCGGGGAGCTGTTTTTT. This sequence encodes CASSLRDSNTGELFF.